Described below is a single T cell receptor (beta chain) sequence and its context. The antigen remains undetermined. cDNA came from approximately 0.5 to 1 ug RNA primed by random hexamers. Amplification of TCR beta CDR3 was carried out by immunoSEQ multiplex PCR, which covered 54 Vbeta and 13 Jbeta segments. Via MiXCR, TCRdb re-called the immunoSEQ multiplex PCR reads, giving one row per CDR3 protein. Among around 140,000 distinct CDR3 sequences, 80% to 85% were seen once, and the ten largest hold about 0.51%. CDR3 size: 13 residues. Trimming pared 4 bases from V and 3 bases from J, leaving 9 bases between. Germline lookup yields CDR1 SNHLY and CDR2 FYNNEI. This record belongs to a study of CD8 T cells in Susac syndrome. Broader study findings: A relatively small number of individuals underwent TCR sequencing and HLA analysis.

Sequenced material: CD8+ T cells from PBMCs. This receptor was obtained from a human donor with multiple sclerosis. This sequence joins TRBV2 and TRBJ1-2; D is perhaps TRBD1 (6 bases). The CDR3 nucleotides are TGTGCCAGCAGTGGGTCAGGGGACTATGGCTACACCTTC. It is translated as CASSGSGDYGYTF.